The present entry profiles one TCR beta chain with its context. Its antigen is unidentified. This sample was taken from a study of cytomegalovirus exposure and HLA in healthy donors. Study information: Early released data comprised about 90 million unique TCRs from HLA-typed donors. Most donors, more than 80% of approximately 400 genotyped, fell in the Caucasian-associated ancestry cluster. Study-level results: A classifier reportedly called cytomegalovirus status with high sensitivity and specificity. In a later analysis, TCR association rates varied by HLA locus: DRB1 most, HLA-C fewest.

CDR1 and CDR2 from the germline V gene are SGHRS and YFSETQ. The CDR3 covers 15 residues. With V trimmed by 0 bases and J by 7 bases, 5 bases remained unmatched. With 60 Vbeta and 13 Jbeta primers, the PCR was carried out. Here immunoSEQ multiplex PCR was the method, and the copy in TCRdb shows in-frame clones only, minus some. The data show around 70,000 clones, roughly two thirds seen once. This chain links TRBV5-1 with TRBJ2-1; 9 nucleotides agree with TRBD2. This receptor was obtained from a man in his 60s in good health and CMV-seropositive. Input material: PBMCs. The CDR3 protein is CASSLGTSDKNEQFF. In nucleotides, the CDR3 is TGCGCCAGCAGCTTGGGGACTAGCGATAAAAATGAGCAGTTCTTC.